Listed here are 23 T cell receptor beta chains from one sample, sequenced in a study of T cell repertoires in cytomegalovirus infection. TCRdb analysed the reads with MiXCR anew, one entry per CDR3 protein. The sample yields roughly 180,000 distinct CDR3 sequences, 25% to 30% seen once. The sequenced material came from PBMCs. The source is a human donor in good health (CMV status not recorded). Some clones in this sample may be carry-over from other donors' samples.

This clonotype was detected ten times or more. This sequence joins TRBV7-3 and TRBJ1-1, with 8 bases fitting TRBD1. Germline lookup yields CDR1 SGHTA and CDR2 FQGTGA. The CDR3 runs 14 residues. Trimming took 6 bases from V and 4 from J; bases not matched to a gene: 7. This CDR3 reads CASRPGGAGTEAFF. The DNA of the CDR3 is TGTGCCAGCAGACCAGGGGGCGCGGGCACTGAAGCTTTCTTT.

CDR3 nucleotides: TGTGCCAGCAGCGCACAGGGGCCATCCTACGAGCAGTACTTC. Translated, it gives CASSAQGPSYEQYF. The chain combines TRBV5-6 with TRBJ2-7; 7 positions agree with TRBD1. V trimming: 4 bases; J trimming: 1 base; junction bases outside the gene matches: 5. From germline, CDR1 is SGHDT and CDR2 YYEEEE. This CDR3 contains 14 residues.

This clonotype was found a few times. The chain links TRBV14 to TRBJ2-5; D is perhaps TRBD2 (6 bases). Germline CDR1 SGHDN, CDR2 FVKESK. Between the trimmed V and J ends, which lost 4 bases and 3 bases, there was a span of 12 bases. This CDR3 spans 14 amino acids. The CDR3 loop reads CASSLRTIEETQYF. The CDR3 bases are TGTGCCAGCAGCCTCAGGACTATTGAAGAGACCCAGTACTTC. Looking up the rest from reference TRBV14 and TRBJ2-5 gives the full variable domain: EAGVTQFPSHSVIEKGQTVTLRCDPISGHDNLYWYRRVMGKEIKFLLHFVKESKQDESGMPNNRFLAERTGGTYSTLKVQPAELEDSGVYFCASSLRTIEETQYFGPGTRLLVL.

This clonotype was picked up many times. Sequence at one end of the junction differs from germline and may be a read error. CDR3 DNA: TGTGCTAGCAGCCGCGACGTTTCCGAGACCCAGTACTTC. It encodes CASSRDVSETQYF. The chain uses TRBV7-7 and TRBJ2-5; D unclear. CDR1 SSHAT and CDR2 FNYEAQ come from the germline V gene (reference sequence). This CDR3 contains 13 residues.

The V and J genes are TRBV2 and TRBJ2-1, with D possibly matching TRBD2 (7 bases). CDR1 and CDR2 (germline): SNHLY, FYNNEI. Trimming pared 6 bases from V and 8 bases from J, leaving 11 bases between. This CDR3 comprises 12 residues. This CDR3 is CASRGAGDEQFF. The CDR3 DNA is TGTGCCAGCAGGGGGGCGGGGGATGAGCAGTTCTTC. Full variable domain (outside the CDR3, taken from reference TRBV2 and TRBJ2-1): EPEVTQTPSHQVTQMGQEVILRCVPISNHLYFYWYRQILGQKVEFLVSFYNNEISEKSEIFDDQFSVERPDGSNFTLKIRSTKLEDSAMYFCASRGAGDEQFFGPGTRLTVL.

The chain uses TRBV18 and TRBJ1-5, with D tentatively TRBD1 (6 bases). Germline CDR1 is KGHSH and CDR2 is LQKENI. The CDR3 contains 17 residues. Trimming shortened V by 3 bases and J by 5 bases, and 20 bases separated the two germline ends. The CDR3 DNA reads as TGTGCCAGCTCACCCCGGGGTAAGACAGGATCGGATCAGCCCCAGCATTTT. This translates into CASSPRGKTGSDQPQHF.

The sample holds a few counts of this clonotype. This chain joins TRBV7-2 and TRBJ1-5, with 8 bases that match TRBD1. The CDR3 extends over 16 amino acids. Germline V gene data show CDR1 as SGHTA and CDR2 as FQGNSA. The J segment lost 4 bases and the V segment lost 1 base, leaving 6 bases of the junction unmatched. The CDR3 loop reads CASSLGFRTGNQPQHF. Written as DNA, the CDR3 is TGTGCCAGCAGCTTAGGATTTAGGACAGGGAATCAGCCCCAGCATTTT.

This clonotype was seen only once. The CDR3 spells CSAILAGDYGYTF. CDR3 DNA: TGCAGCGCGATCTTGGCAGGGGACTATGGCTACACCTTC. V usage is TRBV29-1 and J usage is TRBJ1-2, with a tentative D call TRBD1 (6 bases). This CDR3 has 13 residues. CDR1 is SQVTM, CDR2 ANQGSEA, per germline. Trimming pared 7 bases from V and 3 bases from J, leaving 15 bases between. The whole variable domain, filled in from reference TRBV29-1 and TRBJ1-2, reads SAVISQKPSRDICQRGTSLTIQCQVDSQVTMMFWYRQQPGQSLTLIATANQGSEATYESGFVIDKFPISRPNLTFSTLTVSNMSPEDSSIYLCSAILAGDYGYTFGSGTRLTVV.

Concerning this clonotype itself: A much larger clone lies one base from this, so it may be a read error. The V call is TRBV7-4, the J call TRBJ1-6, with 8 bases fitting TRBD1. Germline values: CDR1 SGHVT, CDR2 SQSDAQ. The CDR3 spans 15 residues. The CDR3 loop reads CASSFDRGRLGGLRF. The DNA of the CDR3 is TGTGCCAGCAGCTTCGACAGGGGCCGCCTTGGGGGCCTCCGCTTT.

The V call is TRBV6-5, the J call TRBJ1-5, with D perhaps TRBD1 (5 bases). Germline V gene sequence: CDR1 MNHEY, CDR2 SVGAGI. The CDR3 runs 13 residues. The ends were cut back, 8 bases at V and 4 bases at J, with 12 bases in the middle. The DNA of the CDR3 is TGTGCCAGCTCCAGGGCGGAGAATCAGCCCCAGCATTTT. It yields the protein CASSRAENQPQHF.

To note about this clonotype: Given the absence of the conserved phenylalanine or tryptophan at the CDR3 end, a read error is likely. V gene TRBV29-1 combines with J gene TRBJ1-3; no firm D call. The germline CDR1 and CDR2 sequences are SQVTM and ANQGSEA. The CDR3 length is 14 residues. Trimming stripped 4 bases from V and 0 bases from J, with 10 bases between. CDR3: CSVGGSSSGNTIYY. In nucleotides, the CDR3 is TGCAGCGTTGGTGGGAGTAGCTCTGGAAACACCATATATTAT.

This clonotype has just a few counts. The V and J genes are TRBV29-1 and TRBJ2-5, with D possibly TRBD2 on 7 matching bases. V lost 0 bases and J 5 bases, leaving 13 bases between the germline ends. This CDR3 comprises 14 residues. The V gene's germline CDR1 is SQVTM and CDR2 ANQGSEA. The CDR3 spells CSVEDRGARETQYF. CDR3 sequence (DNA): TGCAGCGTTGAAGATCGGGGGGCAAGGGAGACCCAGTACTTC.

This chain joins TRBV30 and TRBJ1-1; D not resolved. V was clipped by 2 bases and J by 4 bases, with 14 bases between them. This CDR3 is built from 14 residues. Germline values: CDR1 GTSNPN, CDR2 SVGIG (reference sequence). CDR3 sequence reads: CAWSRNLRTTEAFF. The CDR3 DNA sequence: TGTGCCTGGAGTAGGAACCTCCGGACCACTGAAGCTTTCTTT.

The chain links TRBV12-3 or TRBV12-4 to TRBJ1-5; D not certain. The V gene lost 7 bases and the J gene lost 3 bases, with 10 bases spanning the gap. The CDR3 consists of 13 residues. The CDR3 region is CASKGGPNQPQHF. Here the CDR3 DNA reads TGTGCCAGCAAGGGAGGGCCCAATCAGCCCCAGCATTTT.

The rearrangement links TRBV11-2 to TRBJ2-7; no clear D. Between the trimmed V and J ends, which lost 3 bases and 3 bases, there was a span of 12 bases. This CDR3 region has 14 residues. The V gene's germline CDR1 is SGHAT and CDR2 FQNNGV. CDR3: CASSLGQAHYEQYF. Written as DNA, the CDR3 is TGTGCCAGCAGCTTGGGTCAGGCTCACTACGAGCAGTACTTC.

V usage is TRBV6-5 and J usage is TRBJ1-2, with D possibly being TRBD1 (5 bases). Germline V gene sequence: CDR1 MNHEY, CDR2 SVGAGI. Trimming left V 0 bases short and J 2 bases short, with 10 bases between. The CDR3 has 15 residues. The chain's CDR3 is CASSYSSRENYGYTF. The CDR3 coding sequence is TGTGCCAGCAGTTACTCGAGCAGGGAGAACTATGGCTACACCTTC.

J is TRBJ2-5 and V is TRBV6-2 or TRBV6-3; D not certain. CDR1 and CDR2 from the germline V gene are MNHEY and SVGEGT. The CDR3 sequence is 13 residues long. V was clipped by 6 bases and J by 1 base, with 9 bases between them. CDR3 coding DNA: TGTGCCAGCAGGAGGAGTCCCCAAGAGACCCAGTACTTC. Protein product: CASRRSPQETQYF.

V and J are TRBV14 and TRBJ2-5; D remains unclear. Trimming removed 4 bases from V and 1 base from J, with 10 bases in between. This CDR3 spans 14 amino acids. The germline V gene has CDR1 SGHDN and CDR2 FVKESK. CDR3 loop: CASSLQPRQETQYF. CDR3 nucleotide sequence: TGTGCCAGCAGCCTACAGCCCCGCCAAGAGACCCAGTACTTC.

A remark on this clonotype: The junction departs from germline at one end; a sequencing error may be responsible. V and J are TRBV7-9 and TRBJ1-2; 12 bases are a match to TRBD1. The CDR3 is 15 residues long. Germline values: CDR1 SEHNR, CDR2 FQNEAQ (reference sequence). The DNA of the CDR3 is TGTGCCAGCAGCTATGGGACAGGGGGCAACTTTGGCTACACCTTC. Translation gives CASSYGTGGNFGYTF.

This clonotype was observed a handful of times. The gene calls are TRBV30 and TRBJ2-7, with a possible D match to TRBD1 (5 bases). The CDR3 has 18 amino acids. V shed 0 bases and J shed 5 bases, with 26 bases lying between them. Germline V CDR1 and CDR2: GTSNPN, SVGIG (reference sequence). The CDR3 coding sequence is TGTGCCTGGAGTGTACGACAGTCCCATAGAATGGCGGAGCACGAGCAGTACTTC. Protein product: CAWSVRQSHRMAEHEQYF.

The rearrangement uses TRBV6-1 and TRBJ1-3, with unresolved D. The germline V gene has CDR1 MNHNS and CDR2 SASEGT. The V end was cut by 8 bases, the J end by 5 bases, with 10 bases between. There are 12 residues in the CDR3. CDR3 nucleotide sequence: TGTGCCAGCTCCCAGACCCGAAACACCATATATTTT. Its protein is CASSQTRNTIYF.

The table lists this clonotype with many counts. The chain uses TRBV7-2 and TRBJ2-1; 8 bases match TRBD1. CDR3 size: 15 residues. Germline V CDR1 and CDR2: SGHTA, FQGNSA. The V segment lost 2 bases and the J segment 7 bases; nucleotides outside the gene matches: 7. Here the CDR3 DNA reads TGTGCCAGCAGCTTACGGCAGGGGGCGCGGAATGAGCAGTTCTTC. Protein product: CASSLRQGARNEQFF.

Only a few counts were recorded for this clonotype. This chain joins TRBV11-3 and TRBJ2-1, with D perhaps TRBD1 or TRBD2 (5 bases each). The CDR3 contains 15 residues. In germline, CDR1 is SGHNT, CDR2 YENEEA. Trimming took 5 bases from V and 6 from J, leaving 17 bases between them. This CDR3 reads CASSETWGPTNEQFF. CDR3 nucleotide sequence: TGTGCCAGCAGCGAAACATGGGGACCGACCAATGAGCAGTTCTTC.